The T cell receptor (beta chain) described here comes from a study of cytomegalovirus exposure and HLA in healthy donors. Study-level points and caveats: A later analysis found common viral pathogens apparently linked to several of the most significant clusters. The presence/absence work took it that sequencing depth was about the same across donors. According to a later analysis, most TCR beta chains associated with CMV appeared HLA-restricted.

The CDR3 is made up of 14 amino acids. Germline CDR1 is SGHNT and CDR2 is YYREEE (reference sequence). A note on this clone: Its antigen is as yet unknown. At one end, the junction sequence differs from germline, possibly due to a read error.

A multiplex PCR was run with 60 Vbeta primers and 13 Jbeta primers. Per the authors' pipeline: About 11 million of about 88 million unique TCR beta chains were shared, per a later count. Clones were read by immunoSEQ multiplex PCR, and TCRdb kept only the in-frame ones, dropping some. From that table come the V and J calls and clone size; the DNA was used to work out D and trimming. The table lists roughly 100,000 clones. V and J are TRBV5-4 and TRBJ2-7, with TRBD2 as a possible D gene (5 bases). The receptor's source is a man over 45 in good health and CMV-seronegative. The sample taken for sequencing was PBMCs. The CDR3 DNA reads TGTGCCGGCAGCTTGTGGGAGACTCCCTACGAGCAGTACTTC. Translation: CAGSLWETPYEQYF.